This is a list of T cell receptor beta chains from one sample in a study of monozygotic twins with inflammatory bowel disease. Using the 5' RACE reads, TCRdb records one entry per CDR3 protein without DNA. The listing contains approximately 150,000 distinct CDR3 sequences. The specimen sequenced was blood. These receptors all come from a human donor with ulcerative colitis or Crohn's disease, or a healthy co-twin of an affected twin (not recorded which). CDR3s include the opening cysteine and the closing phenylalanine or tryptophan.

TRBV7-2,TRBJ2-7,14,CASSLGGQGGEQYF
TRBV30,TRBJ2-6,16,CAWSVRGGTGANVLTF
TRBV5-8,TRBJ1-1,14,CASSLSYWNTEAFF
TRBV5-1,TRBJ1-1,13,CASSLDLNTEAFF
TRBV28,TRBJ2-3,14,CASSLLVSGDTQYF
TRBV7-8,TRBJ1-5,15,CASSLGGTANQPQHF
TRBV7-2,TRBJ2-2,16,CASSLSGGQVTGELFF
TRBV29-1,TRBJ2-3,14,CSVEGAGVRDTQYF
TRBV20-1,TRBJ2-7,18,CSARKPSGRALEGYEQYF
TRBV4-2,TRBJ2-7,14,CASSQAGQTYEQYF
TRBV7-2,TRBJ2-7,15,CASSLGLAGVYEQYF
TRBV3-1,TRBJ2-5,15,CASSQTPDPKETQYF
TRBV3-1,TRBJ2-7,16,CASSQDDARSTYEQYF
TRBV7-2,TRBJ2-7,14,CASSPSGGPYEQYF
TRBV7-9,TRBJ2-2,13,CASSPAGAGELFF
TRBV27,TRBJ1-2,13,CASSSDRVDGYTF
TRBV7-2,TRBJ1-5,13,CASIQGGNQPQHF
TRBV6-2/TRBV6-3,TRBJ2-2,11,CATSSAGELFF
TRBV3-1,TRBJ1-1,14,CASRDIVMNTEAFF
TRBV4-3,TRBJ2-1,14,CASSLLQVSNEQFF
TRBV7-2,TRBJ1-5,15,CASSLRREHNQPQHF
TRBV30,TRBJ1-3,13,CAYLRGSGNTIYF
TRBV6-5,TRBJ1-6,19,CASSYSTGRGSSYNSPLHF
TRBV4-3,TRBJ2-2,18,CASSRTSGRVANTGELFF
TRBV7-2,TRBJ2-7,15,CASSASGGQSYEQYF
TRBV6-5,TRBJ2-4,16,CASSSGTSGTKNMQYF
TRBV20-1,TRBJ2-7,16,CSASPLDSSGSYEQYF
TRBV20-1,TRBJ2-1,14,CSARNREPRNEQFF
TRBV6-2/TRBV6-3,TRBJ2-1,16,CASTNPGTGGFNEQFF
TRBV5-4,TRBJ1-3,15,CASSLGTGTGNTIYF
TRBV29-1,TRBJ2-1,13,CSVEAGGVSEQFF
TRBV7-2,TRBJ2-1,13,CASSPPGVSEQFF
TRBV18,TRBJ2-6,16,CASSPVGPSGANVLTF
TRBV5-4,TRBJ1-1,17,CASSFSSRGGEVTEAFF
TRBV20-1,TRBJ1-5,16,CSAIVLVGDPNQPQHF
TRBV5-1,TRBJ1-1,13,CASSLEVSAEAFF